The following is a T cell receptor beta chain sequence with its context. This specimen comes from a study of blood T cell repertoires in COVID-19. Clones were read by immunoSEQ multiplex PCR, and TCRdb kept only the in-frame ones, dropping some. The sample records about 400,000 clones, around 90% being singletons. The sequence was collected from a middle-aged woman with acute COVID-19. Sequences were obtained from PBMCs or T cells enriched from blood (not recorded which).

The CDR3 nucleotides read TGTGCCTGGAGTACTCAGGGGGTACTGGGCTACACCTTC. This gives the protein CAWSTQGVLGYTF. This sequence joins TRBV30 and TRBJ1-2; the match to TRBD1 covers 7 bases. The junction had 8 bases not matched to a gene; V was cut back by 2 bases and J by 8 bases. The CDR3 runs to 13 residues. Germline V gene sequence: CDR1 GTSNPN, CDR2 SVGIG (reference sequence).